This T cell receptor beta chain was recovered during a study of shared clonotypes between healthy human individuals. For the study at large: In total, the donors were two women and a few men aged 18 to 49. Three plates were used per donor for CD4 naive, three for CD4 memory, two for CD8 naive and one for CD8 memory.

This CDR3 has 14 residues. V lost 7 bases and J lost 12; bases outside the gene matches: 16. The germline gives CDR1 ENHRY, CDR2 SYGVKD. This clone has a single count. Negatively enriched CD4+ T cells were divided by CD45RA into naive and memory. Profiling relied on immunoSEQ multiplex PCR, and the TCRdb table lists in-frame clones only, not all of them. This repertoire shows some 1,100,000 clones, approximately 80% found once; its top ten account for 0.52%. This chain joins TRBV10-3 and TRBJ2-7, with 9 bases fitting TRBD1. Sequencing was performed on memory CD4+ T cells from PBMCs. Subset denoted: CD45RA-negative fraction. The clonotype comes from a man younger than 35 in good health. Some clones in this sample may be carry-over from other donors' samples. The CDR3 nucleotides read TGTGCCATCAACCCCACAGGGGGCGGTCTAGGCCCGTACTTC. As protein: CAINPTGGGLGPYF.